This entry features one T cell receptor (beta chain) sequence. Its antigen remains unidentified. No qualities accompany the bases; no much larger clone lies one base away. Using the deep immunoSEQ assay, TCR CDR3 regions were amplified from genomic DNA by multiplex PCR. Genomic DNA extracted from each cell subset was distributed evenly over all wells of several immunoSEQ 96-well plates, and each plate served as one replicate. For sorted subsets, each replicate PCR was loaded with approximately 190 ng genomic DNA, equivalent to some 31,000 T cell genomes. The purified libraries were quantified using a Qubit 3.0 fluorometer, sized with a Bioanalyzer 2100, and then quantified again using the KAPA Library Quantification kit. A separate single-read 150-cycle Illumina NextSeq 550 flow cell was used to sequence each immunoSEQ 96-well plate. Under the source paper's analysis protocol: Because the immunoSEQ output held only junctional sequences and lacked quality scores, the filtering could not match the filtering applied to full-length reads. To assign V/J genes and CDR3, sequences were annotated against IMGT germline references using PyIR, a Python wrapper for IgBLAST v1.9. Reads were filtered out if the reads had weak V/J assignments (E-value above 1e-6), no CDR3, stop codons, out-of-frame junctions, or ambiguous translated residues. A V3J clonotype was defined by an identical inferred V gene, J gene, and CDR3 amino acid sequence. To compute the percentage overlap between repertoires, the number of shared unique clonotypes was divided by the size of the smaller repertoire. Repertoire richness was assessed with RTK rarefaction, the Chao1 estimator, and Recon v2.1 estimates of unobserved clonotypes. OLGA was used to compute generation probabilities for all TCRbeta clonotypes that the gDNA method yielded from a handful of donors. This is the immuneACCESS table as TCRdb keeps it, with only in-frame sequences that have V and J called. A part of the clones is gone; compared with another copy, unresolved V genes explain less than half, and the rest is unexplained. V and J calls and clone size are given by that table; D and trimming were obtained from the DNA. The table for this sample lists roughly 2.5 million clones; around nine tenths of them were counted only once. The ten largest account for around 0.14% of the sample.

The data originate from a study of shared clonotypes between healthy human individuals (dated by TCRdb to between 2020 and 2021). About the full investigation: A couple of women and a few men aged 18 to 49 years were included in the cohort. For each donor, CD4 naive and CD4 memory were each run on three plates, CD8 naive on two plates, and CD8 memory on one plate. To estimate repertoire size and how much clonotype sharing occurs between individuals, the study deeply sequenced the blood TCR repertoires of five healthy adults. To increase sequencing depth and limit assay-specific biases, TCR repertoire library preparation and sequencing were carried out by different laboratories using diverse techniques. Each donor's leukapheresis produced roughly between roughly 0.85 and 10 billion PBMCs.

Donors were healthy HIV-negative adults with no recently reported acute infections or vaccinations. Every donor was a Caucasian adult residing in Nashville, Tennessee, USA. CD4+ T cells were enriched by magnetic negative selection; naive cells were then positively selected on CD45RA, and the negative fraction formed the memory subset. Blood was collected by leukapheresis, and PBMCs were isolated by Ficoll-Histopaque density gradient centrifugation and then cryopreserved in liquid nitrogen vapor phase. Analytical flow cytometry was used to check the purity and quantity of each magnetically sorted T cell population. Genomic DNA was isolated from each sorted fraction and quantified by UV absorbance on a Nanodrop 2000c. Results the study describes overall, beyond this receptor: Based on pairwise subsampling, the degree of clonotype sharing among donors was expected to be affected by sequencing depth. Estimated clonotype richness was generally larger for naive than for memory subsets. Because the study included only a small number of donors, the genetic and exposure-history diversity represented was limited. Clonotypes shared by all four sorted-subset donors showed higher generation probabilities than non-shared clonotypes. Sampling was restricted to blood, and TCR repertoires in tissues likely differ from the TCR repertoires found in blood. Approximately 5% of naive CD4, roughly 3.5% of naive CD8, 2.3% of memory CD4, and about 0.4% of memory CD8 clonotypes were shared across a handful of donors. Even with the large sequencing depth, rarefaction of the sorted-subset datasets indicated that sequencing was incomplete.

The cysteine opens and the phenylalanine closes a CDR3 of 15 amino acids. The DNA shown is the 45-base CDR3, in frame from base 1. Compared with germline, V lacks 2 bases and J lacks 1 base; bases without a gene match: 0. CDR1 is given as SEHNR and CDR2 as FQNEAQ, both from the germline V gene (reference sequence). The sequence was collected from a man aged 18 to 30 in good health. Sequenced sample: naive CD4+ T cells sorted from blood. The cell subset or site label, as the study defines it: CD45RA+ positively selected. The rearrangement combines TRBV7-9 with TRBJ2-3; TRBD2 agrees with 10 junctional bases. The CDR3 in this case is CASSLTSGGTDTQYF. At the DNA level, the sequence is TGTGCCAGCAGCTTAACTAGCGGGGGCACAGATACGCAGTATTTT.